This TCR beta chain was sequenced for a study of patients and donors after allogeneic stem cell transplantation. TCRdb independently ran MiXCR on the RT-PCR reads; one entry per CDR3 protein. The sample carries about a million distinct CDR3 sequences, under 20% recorded once. Germline V CDR1 and CDR2: SGHNT, YENEEA. The CDR3 has 15 amino acids. V lost 3 bases and J 0 bases, leaving 12 bases between the germline ends. This clonotype turned up a few times. The V call is TRBV11-3, the J call TRBJ2-7; D is possibly TRBD2 (5 bases). This sequence was found in a human donor who was either an allogeneic HSCT recipient or a stem cell or donor lymphocyte infusion donor (not recorded which). It is not recorded whose cells these are; they may come from a transplant donor. The sequencing input was blood, either unsorted or a sorted T cell fraction (not recorded which). CDR3 sequence (DNA): TGTGCCAGCAGCTTTGGAGGAATGGACTCCTACGAGCAGTACTTC. Protein sequence: CASSFGGMDSYEQYF.